These 11 T cell receptor beta chains originate from one sample sequenced in a study of CD8 T cells in ankylosing spondylitis. Whole-study results and caveats: Seemingly distinctive of ankylosing spondylitis blood was a TCR beta motif formed by eight highly homologous variants.

TCRdb independently ran MiXCR on the 5' RACE reads; one entry per CDR3 protein. The sample lists about 390,000 distinct CDR3 sequences, approximately 20% occurring once. Which antigens these TCRs recognize remains unknown. The sequenced material came from blood, either unsorted or a sorted T cell fraction (not recorded which). The source is a male donor with ankylosing spondylitis.

This clonotype has just a few counts. The rearrangement links TRBV7-2 to TRBJ1-5, with 9 bases lining up with TRBD1. Germline assignment: CDR1 SGHTA and CDR2 FQGNSA. The trim removed 3 bases at V and 4 bases at J, leaving 4 bases unmatched. This CDR3 is 15 amino acids long. This CDR3 reads CASSLAGTGNQPQHF. CDR3 DNA sequence: TGTGCCAGCAGCTTGGCTGGGACAGGGAATCAGCCCCAGCATTTT.

The chain couples TRBV10-3 to TRBJ2-7; D possibly corresponds to TRBD2 (6 bases). The CDR3 loop spans 15 amino acids. The V end was cut by 8 bases, the J end by 1 base, with 18 bases between. Per germline, CDR1 ENHRY and CDR2 SYGVKD. CDR3 bases: TGTGCCATCGGAATCGGGGCCGGAGGGTCCTACGAGCAGTACTTC. Translation: CAIGIGAGGSYEQYF.

This clonotype turned up a few times. The genes are TRBV7-2 and TRBJ2-7; D remains ambiguous. V lost 2 bases and J lost 6, with 5 bases in between. From germline, CDR1 is SGHTA and CDR2 FQGNSA. This CDR3 contains 11 residues. The CDR3 DNA reads as TGTGCCAGCAGCTTATTCGTCGAGCAGTACTTC. Translating gives CASSLFVEQYF.

The CDR3 sequence is CASTSGTSGWEAQYF. CDR3 DNA sequence: TGTGCCAGCACGTCCGGGACTAGCGGGTGGGAGGCGCAGTATTTT. V and J are TRBV12-3 or TRBV12-4 and TRBJ2-3; TRBD2 matches at 12 bases. This CDR3 spans 15 amino acids. J gave up 10 bases and V 7 bases, and 12 bases lay outside the gene matches.

The CDR3 spells CASSYSGTGTAGNTIYF. CDR3 nucleotides: TGTGCCAGCAGTTACTCTGGGACAGGGACGGCTGGAAACACCATATATTTT. The chain has TRBV6-5 and TRBJ1-3, with TRBD1 matching over 9 bases. The V segment lost 0 bases and the J segment 2 bases; nucleotides outside the gene matches: 5. Germline V gives CDR1 MNHEY, CDR2 SVGAGI. This CDR3 is built from 17 residues.

The chain links TRBV11-2 to TRBJ2-7; weak D call: TRBD1 (5 bases). The CDR3 runs 16 residues. CDR1 SGHAT and CDR2 FQNNGV come from the germline V gene. The V and J ends lost 4 bases and 2 bases respectively, with 18 bases between them. For the CDR3, the DNA is TGTGCCAGCAGCTCCCCCGAAAGCTACAGGACCTACGAGCAGTACTTC. This gives the protein CASSSPESYRTYEQYF. Together with reference TRBV11-2 and TRBJ2-7, the CDR3 gives the full variable domain: EAGVAQSPRYKIIEKRQSVAFWCNPISGHATLYWYQQILGQGPKLLIQFQNNGVVDDSQLPKDRFSAERLKGVDSTLKIQPAKLEDSAVYLCASSSPESYRTYEQYFGPGTRLTVT.

A few counts support this clonotype. The chain employs TRBV29-1 and TRBJ2-1; D might be TRBD2 (5 bases). The CDR3 is made up of 13 amino acids. Between the trimmed V and J ends, which lost 6 bases and 6 bases, there was a span of 15 bases. Germline CDR1 and CDR2: SQVTM and ANQGSEA. This CDR3 is CSVQSTRGNEQFF. The CDR3 DNA follows: TGCAGCGTCCAAAGTACTAGAGGCAATGAGCAGTTCTTC.

V usage is TRBV30 and J usage is TRBJ1-2, with 11 nucleotides matching TRBD1. Germline loops: CDR1 GTSNPN, CDR2 SVGIG (reference sequence). The CDR3 is 13 residues long. The J segment lost 7 bases and the V segment lost 4 bases, leaving 5 bases of the junction unmatched. CDR3 loop: CAWNPGQGAGYTF. CDR3 DNA sequence: TGTGCCTGGAACCCCGGACAGGGGGCTGGCTACACCTTC.

This clonotype was observed a few times. The genes are TRBV7-2 and TRBJ1-4; D not certain. The length of the CDR3 is 13 residues. V was cut by 1 base and J by 8 bases, with 8 bases left in between. Germline values: CDR1 SGHTA, CDR2 FQGNSA. The CDR3 DNA sequence: TGTGCCAGCAGCTTAGGCCCTGGAGAAAAACTGTTTTTT. Encoded protein: CASSLGPGEKLFF.

The chain has TRBV13 and TRBJ2-5, with D perhaps assigned TRBD1 or TRBD2 (5 bases each). The CDR3 is made up of 14 amino acids. Germline V gives CDR1 PRHDT, CDR2 FYEKMQ (reference sequence). Between the trimmed V and J ends, which lost 5 bases and 5 bases, there was a span of 15 bases. CDR3 region: CASSPGPPMETQYF. CDR3 bases: TGTGCCAGCAGCCCGGGACCGCCCATGGAGACCCAGTACTTC.

In this sample, this clonotype turned up a few times. The V call is TRBV5-1, the J call TRBJ2-7; possible D gene TRBD2, 6 bases. V shed 2 bases and J shed 0 bases, with 9 bases lying between them. CDR1 SGHRS and CDR2 YFSETQ come from the germline V gene. The CDR3 has 14 amino acids. CDR3 region: CASSFAGHSYEQYF. The CDR3 region has the DNA TGCGCCAGCAGCTTTGCGGGGCACTCCTACGAGCAGTACTTC.